The clone carrying this T cell receptor (beta chain) is deemed medium-sized (0.01 to 0.1%). Its antigen is as yet unknown. MiXCR, applied by TCRdb to the reads, yields one record per CDR3 protein. The sample records 9,700 or so distinct CDR3 sequences, 20% to 30% being singletons. These data are taken from a study of liver allograft versus peripheral blood T cells. Overall study: Graft-liver T cell receptor repertoires were compared against recipient peripheral blood repertoires. Study conclusions and caveats: There were reportedly differences between T cell receptor repertoires inside liver allografts and those in peripheral blood.

Germline V CDR1 and CDR2: MDHEN, SYDVKM. CDR3 size: 12 residues. V dropped 5 bases and J dropped 6 bases, with 7 bases sitting between them. The chain links TRBV28 to TRBJ2-2; D gene unclear. This TCR came from a human patient who had a liver transplant. Some T cells here may be from the graft donor. The CDR3 DNA reads as TGTGCCAGCAGTCCGTATCCCGGGGAGCTGTTTTTT. This encodes CASSPYPGELFF.